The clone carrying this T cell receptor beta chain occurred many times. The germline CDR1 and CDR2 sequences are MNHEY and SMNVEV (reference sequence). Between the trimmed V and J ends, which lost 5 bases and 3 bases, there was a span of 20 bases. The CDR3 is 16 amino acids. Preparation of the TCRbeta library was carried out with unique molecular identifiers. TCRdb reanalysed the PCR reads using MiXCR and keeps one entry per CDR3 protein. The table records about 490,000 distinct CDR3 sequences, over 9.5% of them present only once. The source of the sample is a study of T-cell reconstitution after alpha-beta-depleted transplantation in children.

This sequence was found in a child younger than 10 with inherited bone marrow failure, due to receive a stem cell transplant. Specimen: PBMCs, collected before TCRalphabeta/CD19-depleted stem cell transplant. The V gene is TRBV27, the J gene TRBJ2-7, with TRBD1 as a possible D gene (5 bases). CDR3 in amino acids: CASSPSVGPQSYEQYF. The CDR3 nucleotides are TGTGCCAGCAGTCCATCGGTGGGGCCTCAGAGCTACGAGCAGTACTTC.